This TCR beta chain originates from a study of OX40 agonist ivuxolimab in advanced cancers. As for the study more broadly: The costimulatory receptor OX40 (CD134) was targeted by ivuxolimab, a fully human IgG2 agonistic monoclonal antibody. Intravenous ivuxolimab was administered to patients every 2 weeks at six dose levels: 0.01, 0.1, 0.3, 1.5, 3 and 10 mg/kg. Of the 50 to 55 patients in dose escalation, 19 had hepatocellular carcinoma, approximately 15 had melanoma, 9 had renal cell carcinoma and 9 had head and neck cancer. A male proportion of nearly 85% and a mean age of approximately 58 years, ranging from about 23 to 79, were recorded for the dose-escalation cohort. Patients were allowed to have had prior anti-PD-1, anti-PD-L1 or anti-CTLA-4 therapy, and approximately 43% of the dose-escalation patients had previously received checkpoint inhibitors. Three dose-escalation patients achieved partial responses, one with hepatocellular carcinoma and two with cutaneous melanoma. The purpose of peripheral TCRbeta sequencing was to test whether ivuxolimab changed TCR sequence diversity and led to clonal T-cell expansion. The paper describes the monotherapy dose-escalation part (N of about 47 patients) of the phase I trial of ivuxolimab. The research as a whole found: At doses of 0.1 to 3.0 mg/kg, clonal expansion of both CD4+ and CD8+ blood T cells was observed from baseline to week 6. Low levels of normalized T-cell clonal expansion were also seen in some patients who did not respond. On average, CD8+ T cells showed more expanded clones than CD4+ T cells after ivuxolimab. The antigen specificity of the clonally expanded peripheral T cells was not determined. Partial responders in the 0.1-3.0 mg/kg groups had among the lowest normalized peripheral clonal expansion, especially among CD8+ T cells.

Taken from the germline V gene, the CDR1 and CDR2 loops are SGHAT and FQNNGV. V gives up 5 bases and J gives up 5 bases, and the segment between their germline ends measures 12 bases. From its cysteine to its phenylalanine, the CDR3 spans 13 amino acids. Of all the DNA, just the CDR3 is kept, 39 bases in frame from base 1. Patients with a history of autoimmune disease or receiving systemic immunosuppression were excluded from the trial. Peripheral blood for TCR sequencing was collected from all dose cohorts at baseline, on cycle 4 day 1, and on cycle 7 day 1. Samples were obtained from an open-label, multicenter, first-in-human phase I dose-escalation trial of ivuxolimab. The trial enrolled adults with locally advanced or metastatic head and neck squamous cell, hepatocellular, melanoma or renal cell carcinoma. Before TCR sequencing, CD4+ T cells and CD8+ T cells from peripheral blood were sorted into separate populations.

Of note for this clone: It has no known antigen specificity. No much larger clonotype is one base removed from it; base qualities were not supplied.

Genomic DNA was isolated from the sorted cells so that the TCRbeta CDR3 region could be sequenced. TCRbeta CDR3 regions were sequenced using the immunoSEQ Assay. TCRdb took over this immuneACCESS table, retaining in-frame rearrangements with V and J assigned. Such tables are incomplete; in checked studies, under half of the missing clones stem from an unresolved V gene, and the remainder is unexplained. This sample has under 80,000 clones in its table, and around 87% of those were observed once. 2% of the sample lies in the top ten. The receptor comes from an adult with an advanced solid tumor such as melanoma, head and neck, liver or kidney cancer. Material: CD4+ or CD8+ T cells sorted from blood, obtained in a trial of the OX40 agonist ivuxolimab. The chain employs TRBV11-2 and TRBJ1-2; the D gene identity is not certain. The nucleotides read TGTGCCAGCAGCCCTCGTGGCGATTATGGCTACACCTTC. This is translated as CASSPRGDYGYTF.